The entry that follows covers one T cell receptor (beta chain) sequence. Its target is unknown. Method: immunoSEQ multiplex PCR; TCRdb's copy keeps in-frame clones and lacks some. The data contain around 40,000 clones, more than 85% of them seen just once; the ten biggest clones take up over 0.55%. These data come from a study of OX40 agonist ivuxolimab in advanced cancers. About the study: A male proportion of 82.7% was recorded, with mean age around 64 years and range 23 to 79. General study points: More expanded clones were found, on average, in CD8+ than in CD4+ T cells.

Germline values: CDR1 KGHSH, CDR2 LQKENI. V was cut by 3 bases and J by 3 bases, with 20 bases left in between. This CDR3 contains 17 residues. This receptor was obtained from an adult with an advanced solid tumor such as melanoma, head and neck, liver or kidney cancer. Material: CD4+ or CD8+ T cells sorted from blood, obtained in a trial of the OX40 agonist ivuxolimab. The rearrangement uses TRBV18 and TRBJ2-5, with D perhaps TRBD2 (7 bases). The CDR3 region is CASSPWTSGGYEETQYF. The CDR3, as DNA: TGTGCCAGCTCACCGTGGACTAGTGGGGGCTATGAAGAGACCCAGTACTTC.